These 24 T cell receptor beta chains originate from one sample sequenced in a study of blood T cell repertoires in COVID-19. Assay used: immunoSEQ multiplex PCR; TCRdb lists only in-frame clones, some missing. This table holds over 120,000 clones, roughly 80% found once. Sequences were obtained from peripheral blood. The origin of the receptors is a man aged 65 to 85 who had recovered from COVID-19.

The V and J genes are TRBV4-3 and TRBJ2-7; the match to TRBD2 covers 12 bases. The trim removed 0 bases at V and 8 bases at J, leaving 8 bases unmatched. Per the germline V gene, CDR1 is LGHNA and CDR2 is YSLEER. CDR3 length: 16 residues. CDR3 bases: TGCGCCAGCAGCCAAGATTGGGGACTAGCGGGTGGGAAGCAGTACTTC. Amino acids: CASSQDWGLAGGKQYF.

This sequence joins TRBV27 and TRBJ2-1; perhaps TRBD1 as D (5 bases). Trimming cost V 2 bases and J 3 bases, with 14 bases left between them. The CDR3 loop spans 16 amino acids. Germline CDR1 and CDR2: MNHEY and SMNVEV (reference sequence). In DNA form, the CDR3 reads TGTGCCAGCAGTTTAGATCGACAGCGAATCTACAATGAGCAGTTCTTC. It encodes CASSLDRQRIYNEQFF.

The chain is built from TRBV3-1 (or the pseudogene TRBV3-2) and TRBJ2-3, with D perhaps matching TRBD2 (5 bases). Per germline, CDR1 LGHDT and CDR2 YNNKEL (reference sequence). This CDR3 spans 13 amino acids. Trimming stripped 4 bases from V and 6 bases from J, with 11 bases between. The DNA of the CDR3 is TGTGCCAGCAGCCCCTTGCCGGGGGATACGCAGTATTTT. Translated: CASSPLPGDTQYF.

The gene calls are TRBV3-1 (or the pseudogene TRBV3-2) and TRBJ2-7; no reliable D call. From germline, CDR1 is LGHDT and CDR2 YNNKEL (reference sequence). Trimming pared 3 bases from V and 2 bases from J, leaving 2 bases between. The CDR3 has 11 residues. DNA of the CDR3: TGTGCCAGCAGCCACGCCTACGAGCAGTACTTC. It codes for CASSHAYEQYF.

This clone occurred once. The V and J genes are TRBV29-1 and TRBJ2-5, with D maybe TRBD1 (5 bases). This CDR3 is 13 amino acids long. Trimming took 4 bases from V and 4 from J, leaving 13 bases between them. Germline V gene lookup returns CDR1 SQVTM and CDR2 ANQGSEA. The CDR3 loop is CSVGFGARETQYF. In DNA form, the CDR3 reads TGCAGCGTTGGATTTGGGGCTCGAGAGACCCAGTACTTC.

The chain has TRBV12-5 and TRBJ1-6; no reliable D call. V lost 5 bases and J 5 bases, leaving 13 bases between the germline ends. This CDR3 has 15 amino acids. Germline assignment: CDR1 LGHNT and CDR2 FRNRAP. CDR3 amino acids: CASGPSGSHNSPLHF. DNA of the CDR3: TGTGCTAGTGGTCCTTCCGGGTCCCATAATTCACCCCTCCACTTT.

This clone was counted at least ten times. CDR3 sequence: CATSSPQGGQETQYF. The CDR3 DNA reads as TGTGCCACCAGCAGCCCTCAAGGGGGCCAAGAGACCCAGTACTTC. The chain joins TRBV15 to TRBJ2-5; D might be TRBD1 (6 bases). This CDR3 has 15 amino acids. CDR1 is LNHNV and CDR2 is YYDKDF in the germline V gene (reference sequence). V was trimmed by 3 bases and J by 1 base, leaving 12 bases between them. Filled out from reference TRBV15 and TRBJ2-5, the complete variable domain reads DAMVIQNPRYQVTQFGKPVTLSCSQTLNHNVMYWYQQKSSQAPKLLFHYYDKDFNNEADTPDNFQSRRPNTSFCFLDIRSPGLGDTAMYLCATSSPQGGQETQYFGPGTRLLVL.

A single count supports this clone. This sequence joins TRBV7-8 and TRBJ2-1; D remains unclear. V lost 5 bases and J lost 0, with 11 bases in between. The germline V gene has CDR1 SGHVS and CDR2 FQNEAQ. The CDR3 totals 15 residues. As DNA, the CDR3 is TGTGCCAGCAGCCCAGCAGAGAGCTCCTACAATGAGCAGTTCTTC. As protein: CASSPAESSYNEQFF.

The chain employs TRBV5-1 and TRBJ2-1; TRBD1 might be the D (6 bases). V was trimmed by 5 bases and J by 3 bases, leaving 15 bases between them. The CDR3 is made up of 15 amino acids. Germline V gives CDR1 SGHRS, CDR2 YFSETQ. DNA of the CDR3: TGCGCCAGCAGTTTTTCGGGGACAAACTACAATGAGCAGTTCTTC. Encoded protein: CASSFSGTNYNEQFF.

The genes are TRBV11-1 and TRBJ2-7; D unresolved. CDR3 length equals 15 residues. CDR1 is SGHAT and CDR2 is FQDESV in the germline V gene (reference sequence). Trimming took off 0 bases at V and 2 bases at J, with 11 bases between the two ends. In DNA form, the CDR3 reads TGTGCCAGCAGCTTAGCCGCAGGCTTACCCTACGAGCAGTACTTC. This translates into CASSLAAGLPYEQYF.

The V gene is TRBV19, the J gene TRBJ2-7; possible D gene TRBD1, 5 bases. From germline, CDR1 is LNHDA and CDR2 SQIVND (reference sequence). V was pared by 0 bases and J by 7 bases, with 10 bases between. CDR3 size: 13 residues. The CDR3: CASSIDQGWEQYF. CDR3 DNA sequence: TGTGCCAGTAGTATAGATCAGGGCTGGGAGCAGTACTTC.

The count of this clone is one. The J gene is TRBJ2-7, the V gene TRBV1; the tabulated D call, TRBD1, remains unverified against the DNA. TRBV1 has pseudogene status. This CDR3 is 13 amino acids long. For the CDR3, the DNA is TGCACCAGCAAACAGGGACAGGGGGCGCGTCAGTACTTC. Protein sequence: CTSKQGQGARQYF.

The gene calls are TRBV11-2 and TRBJ2-1, with 10 bases fitting TRBD2. Per germline, CDR1 SGHAT and CDR2 FQNNGV. After removal of 4 bases from V and 0 bases from J, the junction contained 0 bases not matched to a gene. The CDR3 spans 15 residues. The CDR3 region has the DNA TGTGCCAGCAGCTGGACTAGCGGCTCCTACAATGAGCAGTTCTTC. It translates to CASSWTSGSYNEQFF.

The gene calls are TRBV5-1 and TRBJ1-2, with a possible D match to TRBD1 (6 bases). The germline V and J ends were trimmed by 8 bases and 4 bases, with 12 bases remaining between them. Looked up from germline, CDR1 is SGHRS and CDR2 is YFSETQ. The length of the CDR3 is 12 residues. CDR3 DNA sequence: TGCGCCAGTTCAGGGACAAGCTATGGCTACACCTTC. Protein: CASSGTSYGYTF.

In regard to this clone: One end of the junction varies from germline; a read error may be responsible. The V call is TRBV6-1, the J call TRBJ2-1, with D maybe TRBD2 (5 bases). The CDR3 has 16 amino acids. Germline CDR1 reads MNHNS; CDR2 reads SASEGT. The CDR3 loop reads CVSSEPQRASYNEQFF. In DNA, the CDR3 is TGTGTCAGCAGTGAACCCCAGAGGGCATCCTACAATGAGCAGTTCTTC.

The chain links TRBV3-1 (or the pseudogene TRBV3-2) to TRBJ2-7, with a tentative D call TRBD2 (6 bases). This CDR3 has 18 residues. Between the trimmed V and J ends, which lost 7 bases and 4 bases, there was a span of 29 bases. CDR1 LGHDT and CDR2 YNNKEL come from the germline V gene (reference sequence). The CDR3 spells CASTRMPPYAGLPYEQYF. The CDR3 bases are TGTGCCAGCACCCGGATGCCCCCCTATGCGGGACTTCCGTACGAGCAGTACTTC.

The chain has TRBV7-8 and TRBJ1-5; a possible D gene is TRBD1 (5 bases). V gave up 5 bases and J gave up 0 bases, with 17 bases separating them. Germline CDR1 SGHVS, CDR2 FQNEAQ. The CDR3 is made up of 17 amino acids. DNA of the CDR3: TGTGCCAGCAGCCTGGGGCCAGGAGCGTATAGCAATCAGCCCCAGCATTTT. It is translated as CASSLGPGAYSNQPQHF. The whole variable domain, filled in from reference TRBV7-8 and TRBJ1-5, reads GAGVSQSPRYKVAKRGQDVALRCDPISGHVSLFWYQQALGQGPEFLTYFQNEAQLDKSGLPSDRFFAERPEGSVSTLKIQRTQQEDSAVYLCASSLGPGAYSNQPQHFGDGTRLSIL.

This clone is a singleton in its sample. The gene calls are TRBV10-3 and TRBJ2-3, with D maybe TRBD2 (5 bases). Trimming removed 6 bases at V and 0 bases at J, with 13 bases between. This CDR3 has 15 residues. CDR1 and CDR2 from the germline V gene are ENHRY and SYGVKD. The CDR3 DNA is TGTGCCATCAGGGATACTAGATCTAGCACAGATACGCAGTATTTT. This translates into CAIRDTRSSTDTQYF.

This clone was observed once. This chain uses TRBV6-5 with TRBJ2-2; D remains unclear. Trimming cost V 2 bases and J 8 bases, with 12 bases left between them. The CDR3 is 14 residues long. Germline values: CDR1 MNHEY, CDR2 SVGAGI. The CDR3 reads CASSYVSAPGELFF. CDR3 DNA: TGTGCCAGCAGTTACGTGTCCGCGCCTGGGGAGCTGTTTTTT.

This clone was detected only a few times. CDR3 sequence: CASSLEGVYGYTF. The DNA for the CDR3 is TGCGCCAGCAGCTTGGAGGGGGTTTATGGCTACACCTTC. The chain employs TRBV5-1 and TRBJ1-2; D perhaps matches TRBD1 (6 bases). Germline V gene sequence: CDR1 SGHRS, CDR2 YFSETQ. This CDR3 is 13 amino acids long. Trimming pared 0 bases from V and 5 bases from J, leaving 8 bases between.

V usage is TRBV6-5 and J usage is TRBJ1-2; TRBD1 agrees at 10 bases. CDR1 and CDR2 from the germline V gene are MNHEY and SVGAGI. The length of the CDR3 is 12 residues. The trim removed 8 bases at V and 5 bases at J, leaving 2 bases unmatched. Here the CDR3 reads CASGTGEYGYTF. CDR3 coding DNA: TGTGCCAGCGGGACAGGGGAGTATGGCTACACCTTC.

CDR3 loop: CASSIAETGKETQYF. CDR3 DNA: TGTGCCAGTAGTATAGCTGAGACAGGGAAAGAGACCCAGTACTTC. V and J are TRBV19 and TRBJ2-5; 7 nucleotides align to TRBD1. Germline V gene lookup returns CDR1 LNHDA and CDR2 SQIVND (reference sequence). The CDR3 contains 15 residues. Trimming removed 1 base from V and 3 bases from J; junction bases left unmatched: 5.

V is TRBV5-1 and J is TRBJ2-1; possibly TRBD2 for D (6 bases). Germline assignment: CDR1 SGHRS and CDR2 YFSETQ. The CDR3 extends over 12 amino acids. Trimming took off 4 bases at V and 10 bases at J, with 12 bases between the two ends. The CDR3 DNA reads TGCGCCAGCAGCGAGGACCGGGGGGAGCAGTTCTTC. This sequence encodes CASSEDRGEQFF.

J is TRBJ2-7 and V is TRBV6-1; weak D call: TRBD2 (5 bases). The length of the CDR3 is 15 residues. The germline CDR1 and CDR2 sequences are MNHNS and SASEGT. Trimming removed 3 bases from V and 0 bases from J, with 12 bases in between. The CDR3 loop reads CASSELPSSSYEQYF. The CDR3 coding sequence is TGTGCCAGCAGTGAGTTACCTAGCAGCTCCTACGAGCAGTACTTC.